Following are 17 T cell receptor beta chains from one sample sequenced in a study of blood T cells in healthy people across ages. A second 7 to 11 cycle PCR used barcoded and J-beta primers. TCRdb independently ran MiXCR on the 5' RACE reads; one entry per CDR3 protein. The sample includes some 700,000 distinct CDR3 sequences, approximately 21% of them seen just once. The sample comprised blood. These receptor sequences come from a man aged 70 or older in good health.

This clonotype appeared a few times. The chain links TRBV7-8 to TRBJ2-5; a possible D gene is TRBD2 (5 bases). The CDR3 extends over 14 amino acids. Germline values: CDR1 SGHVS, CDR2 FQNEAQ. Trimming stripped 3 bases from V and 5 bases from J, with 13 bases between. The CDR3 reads CASSFGRGRETQYF. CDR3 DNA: TGTGCCAGCAGCTTCGGACGAGGGCGGGAGACCCAGTACTTC. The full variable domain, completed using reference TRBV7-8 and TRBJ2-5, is GAGVSQSPRYKVAKRGQDVALRCDPISGHVSLFWYQQALGQGPEFLTYFQNEAQLDKSGLPSDRFFAERPEGSVSTLKIQRTQQEDSAVYLCASSFGRGRETQYFGPGTRLLVL.

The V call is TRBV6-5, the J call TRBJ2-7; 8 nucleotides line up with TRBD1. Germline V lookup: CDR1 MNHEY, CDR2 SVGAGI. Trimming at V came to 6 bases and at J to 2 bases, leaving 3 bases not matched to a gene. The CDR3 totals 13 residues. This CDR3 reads CASRNRGTYEQYF. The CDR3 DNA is TGTGCCAGCAGAAACAGGGGGACCTACGAGCAGTACTTC.

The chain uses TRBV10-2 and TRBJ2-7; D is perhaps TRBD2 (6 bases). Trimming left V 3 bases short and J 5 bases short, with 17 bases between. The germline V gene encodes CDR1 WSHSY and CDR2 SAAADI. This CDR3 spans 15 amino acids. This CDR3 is CASSEERVRGHEQYF. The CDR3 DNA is TGCGCCAGCAGTGAAGAGCGGGTACGCGGCCACGAGCAGTACTTC.

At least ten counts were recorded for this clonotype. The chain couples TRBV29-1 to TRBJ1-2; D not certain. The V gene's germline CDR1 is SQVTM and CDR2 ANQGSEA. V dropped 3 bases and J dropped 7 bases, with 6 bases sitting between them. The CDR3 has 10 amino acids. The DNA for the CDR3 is TGCAGCGTTGAGATGGCTGGCTACACCTTC. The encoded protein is CSVEMAGYTF.

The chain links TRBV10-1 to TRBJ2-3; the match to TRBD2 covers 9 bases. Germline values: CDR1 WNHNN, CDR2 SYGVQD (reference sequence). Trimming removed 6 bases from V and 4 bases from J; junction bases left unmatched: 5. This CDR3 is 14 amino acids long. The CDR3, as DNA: TGCGCCAGCAGCGGGACTAGCCAAGCAGATACGCAGTATTTT. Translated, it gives CASSGTSQADTQYF.

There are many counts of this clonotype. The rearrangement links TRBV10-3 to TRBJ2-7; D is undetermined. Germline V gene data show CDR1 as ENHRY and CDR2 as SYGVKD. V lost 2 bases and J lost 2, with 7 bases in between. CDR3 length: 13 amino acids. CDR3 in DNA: TGTGCCATCAGTGAGGGTCGACCCTACGAGCAGTACGTC. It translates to CAISEGRPYEQYV.

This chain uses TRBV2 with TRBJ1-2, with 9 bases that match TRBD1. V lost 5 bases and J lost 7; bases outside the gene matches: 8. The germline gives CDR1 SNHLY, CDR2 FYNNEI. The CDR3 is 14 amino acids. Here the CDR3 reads CASSLQGADVGYTF. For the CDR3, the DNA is TGTGCCAGCAGTCTACAGGGGGCGGACGTTGGCTACACCTTC.

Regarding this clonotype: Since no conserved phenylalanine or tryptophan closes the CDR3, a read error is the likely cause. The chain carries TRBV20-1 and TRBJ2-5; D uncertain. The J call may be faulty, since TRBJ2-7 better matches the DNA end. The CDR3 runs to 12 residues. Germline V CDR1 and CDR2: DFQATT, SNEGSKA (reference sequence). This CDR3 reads CSASSRFYEQYS. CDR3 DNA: TGCAGTGCTAGTTCACGCTTCTACGAGCAGTACTCC.

The CDR3 loop is CASRPTGTGEFF. DNA for the CDR3: TGTGCCAGCAGGCCCACCGGGACAGGCGAGTTCTTC. The chain has TRBV12-3 or TRBV12-4 and TRBJ2-1, with 8 positions matching TRBD1. The CDR3 runs 12 residues. The V segment lost 6 bases and the J segment 14 bases; nucleotides outside the gene matches: 9.

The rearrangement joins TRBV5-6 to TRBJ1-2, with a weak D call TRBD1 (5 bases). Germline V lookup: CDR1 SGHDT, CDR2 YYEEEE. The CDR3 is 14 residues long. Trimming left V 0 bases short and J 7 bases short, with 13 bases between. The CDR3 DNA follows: TGTGCCAGCAGCTTGGCACAGGTGAGGACTGGCTACACCTTC. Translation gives CASSLAQVRTGYTF. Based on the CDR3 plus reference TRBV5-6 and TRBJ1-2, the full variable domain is DAGVTQSPTHLIKTRGQQVTLRCSPKSGHDTVSWYQQALGQGPQFIFQYYEEEERQRGNFPDRFSGHQFPNYSSELNVNALLLGDSALYLCASSLAQVRTGYTFGSGTRLTVV.

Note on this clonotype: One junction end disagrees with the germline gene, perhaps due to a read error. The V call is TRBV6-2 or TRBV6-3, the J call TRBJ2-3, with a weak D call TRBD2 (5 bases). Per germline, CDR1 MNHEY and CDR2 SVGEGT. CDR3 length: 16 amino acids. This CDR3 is CASSYTGSGITDTQCF. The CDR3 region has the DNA TGTGCCAGCAGTTACACGGGGAGCGGAATCACAGATACGCAGTGTTTT.

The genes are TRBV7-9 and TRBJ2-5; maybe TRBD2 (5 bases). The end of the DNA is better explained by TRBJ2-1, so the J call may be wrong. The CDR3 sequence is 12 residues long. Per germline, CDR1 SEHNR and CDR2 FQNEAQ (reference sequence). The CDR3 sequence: CASSKRKSGQFF. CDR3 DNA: TGTGCCAGCAGCAAACGGAAAAGCGGGCAGTTCTTC.

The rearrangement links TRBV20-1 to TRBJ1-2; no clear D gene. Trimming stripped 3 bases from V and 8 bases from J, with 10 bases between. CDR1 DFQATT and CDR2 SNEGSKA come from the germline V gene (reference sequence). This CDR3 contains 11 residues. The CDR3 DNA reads TGCAGTGCTAGTCGGCTGGGGGGCTACACCTTC. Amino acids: CSASRLGGYTF.

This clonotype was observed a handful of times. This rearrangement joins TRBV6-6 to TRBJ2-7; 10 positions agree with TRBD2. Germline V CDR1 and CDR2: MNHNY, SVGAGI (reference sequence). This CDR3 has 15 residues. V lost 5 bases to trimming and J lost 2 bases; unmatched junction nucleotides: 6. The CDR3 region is CASSEGLAPTYEQYV. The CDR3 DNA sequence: TGTGCCAGCAGTGAGGGACTAGCGCCGACCTACGAGCAGTACGTC.

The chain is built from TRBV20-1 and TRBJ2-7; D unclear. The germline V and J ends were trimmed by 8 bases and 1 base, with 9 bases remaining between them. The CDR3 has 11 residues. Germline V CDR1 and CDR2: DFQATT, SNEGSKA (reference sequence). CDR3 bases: TGCAGTACTACGGCTTCCTACGAGCAGTACTTC. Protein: CSTTASYEQYF.

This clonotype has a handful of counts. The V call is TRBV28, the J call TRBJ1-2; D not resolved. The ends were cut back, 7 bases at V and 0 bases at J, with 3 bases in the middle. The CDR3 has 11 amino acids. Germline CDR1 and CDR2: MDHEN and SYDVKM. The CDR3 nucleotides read TGTGCCAGCAAAGCTAACTATGGCTACACCTTC. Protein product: CASKANYGYTF.

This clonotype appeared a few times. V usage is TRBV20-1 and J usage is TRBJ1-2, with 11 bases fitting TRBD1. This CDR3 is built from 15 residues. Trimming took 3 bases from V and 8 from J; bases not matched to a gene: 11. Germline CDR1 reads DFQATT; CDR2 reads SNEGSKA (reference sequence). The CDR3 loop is CSARVPRGTGGGYTF. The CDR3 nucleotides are TGCAGTGCTAGGGTTCCACGGGGGACAGGGGGAGGCTACACCTTC.